The sequence of this T cell receptor beta chain was determined in a study of spatial heterogeneity in lung cancer. Study in general: The average count in raw reads for each unique TCR and UMI combination exceeded eight appearances.

The time point denotes: sample taken at primary tumor resection. In each case, whole RNA from tumor, nontumor lung or frozen PBMC was sequenced unsorted. This clonotype was found a few times. Its cognate antigen is unknown. The V gene end was trimmed by 3 bases and the J gene end by 2 bases; junction bases not matched to a gene: 8. Germline lookup yields CDR1 MDHEN and CDR2 SYDVKM. The CDR3 length is 16 residues. Overall study results and limits: Whereas they appeared in blood less at follow-up, ubiquitous expanded tumor TCRs appeared there more at resection.

TCR cDNA molecules each had a unique molecular identifier. MiXCR was run by TCRdb on the 5' RACE reads, yielding one entry per CDR3 protein. The table records more than 10,000 distinct CDR3 sequences, 4.5% to 7% of them present only once. The source of this sequence is a male donor with early-stage non-small cell lung cancer. The starting material was PBMCs, obtained at surgery. The chain combines TRBV28 with TRBJ1-2, with 8 bases matching TRBD1. Here the CDR3 DNA reads TGTGCCAGCAGTTTTTTTCAGGGGGCTGGGAACTATGGCTACACCTTC. Residues: CASSFFQGAGNYGYTF.